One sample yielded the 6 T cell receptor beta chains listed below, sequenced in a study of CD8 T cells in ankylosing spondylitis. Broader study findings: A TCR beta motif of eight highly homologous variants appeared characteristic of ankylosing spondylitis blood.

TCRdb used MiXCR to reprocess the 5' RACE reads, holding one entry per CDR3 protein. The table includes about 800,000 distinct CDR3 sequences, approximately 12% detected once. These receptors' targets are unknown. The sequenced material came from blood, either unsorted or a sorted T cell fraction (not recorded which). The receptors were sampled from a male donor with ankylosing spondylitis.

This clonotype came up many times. The CDR3 sequence: CASRNALNTEAFF. In DNA form, the CDR3 reads TGTGCCAGCAGAAACGCGCTGAACACTGAAGCTTTCTTT. The chain joins TRBV6-2 or TRBV6-3 to TRBJ1-1, with D unresolved. Trimming removed 6 bases from V and 0 bases from J, with 8 bases in between. The CDR3 runs 13 residues. The germline V gene encodes CDR1 MNHEY and CDR2 SVGEGT.

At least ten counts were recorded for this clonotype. The CDR3 DNA follows: TGCAGTGCTAGGGGGCTAGCGGGTGGGTTAGAGCAGTTCTTC. Protein: CSARGLAGGLEQFF. This chain uses TRBV20-1 with TRBJ2-1; TRBD2 matches 8 bases. The V and J ends lost 3 bases and 10 bases, in that order; junction bases with no gene match: 11. Germline V gene sequence: CDR1 DFQATT, CDR2 SNEGSKA (reference sequence). CDR3 length equals 14 residues.

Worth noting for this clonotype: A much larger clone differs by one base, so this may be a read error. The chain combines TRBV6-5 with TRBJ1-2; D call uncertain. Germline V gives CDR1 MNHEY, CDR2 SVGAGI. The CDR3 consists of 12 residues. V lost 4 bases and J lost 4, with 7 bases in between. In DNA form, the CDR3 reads TGTGCCAGCAGTTGGGGAAGCTATGGCTACACCTTC. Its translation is CASSWGSYGYTF.

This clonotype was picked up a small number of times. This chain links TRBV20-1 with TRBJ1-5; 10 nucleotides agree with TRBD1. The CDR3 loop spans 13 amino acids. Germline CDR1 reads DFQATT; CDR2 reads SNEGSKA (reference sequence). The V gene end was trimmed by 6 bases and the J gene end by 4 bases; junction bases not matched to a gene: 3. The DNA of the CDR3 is TGCAGTGCGGCGGGACAGGGGAATCAGCCCCAGCATTTT. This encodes CSAAGQGNQPQHF.

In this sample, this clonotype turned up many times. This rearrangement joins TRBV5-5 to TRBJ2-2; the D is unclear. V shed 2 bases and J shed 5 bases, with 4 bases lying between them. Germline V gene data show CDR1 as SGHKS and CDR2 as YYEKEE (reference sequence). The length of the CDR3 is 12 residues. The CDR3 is CASSFDTGELFF. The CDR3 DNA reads TGTGCCAGCAGCTTTGATACCGGGGAGCTGTTTTTT. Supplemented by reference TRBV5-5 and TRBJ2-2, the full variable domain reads DAGVTQSPTHLIKTRGQQVTLRCSPISGHKSVSWYQQVLGQGPQFIFQYYEKEERGRGNFPDRFSARQFPNYSSELNVNALLLGDSALYLCASSFDTGELFFGEGSRLTVL.

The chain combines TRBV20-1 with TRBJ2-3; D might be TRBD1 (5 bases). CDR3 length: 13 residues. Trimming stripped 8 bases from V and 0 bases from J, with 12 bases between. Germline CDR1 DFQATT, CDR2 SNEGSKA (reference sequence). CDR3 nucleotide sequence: TGCAGTTTAGACAGCTCGAGCACAGATACGCAGTATTTT. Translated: CSLDSSSTDTQYF.